This TCR beta chain was identified in a study of cytomegalovirus exposure and HLA in healthy donors (dated by TCRdb to about 2017). Notes on the research overall: In an earlier analysis of several hundred of the donors, around 290 Gb of sequence data and approximately 100 million unique TCR beta sequences from roughly 180 million T cells were reported. An early release that covered more than 550 HLA-typed donors contained approximately 300 gigabases of sequencing data and tens of millions of unique TCR sequences. Of the roughly 400 genotyped donors, roughly 80% were placed in the genetic ancestry cluster associated with self-reported Caucasian donors. The study aimed to test whether signatures of past pathogen exposure could be identified by cataloging public T cell receptors. The study profiled the T cell repertoires of 550 to 700 subjects by immunosequencing and related them to cytomegalovirus serostatus. A separate validation cohort of approximately 120 different subjects was used in addition to the roughly 620-subject first cohort. The study combined high-throughput TCR immunosequencing, statistical association of individual TCRs with disease status, and machine learning to predict cytomegalovirus infection status. In a later analysis, previously published TCR beta repertoires from several hundred donors were re-analyzed and high-resolution HLA genotyping was added so that TCR occurrence patterns could be studied. Rather than using new phenotypic data, the later analysis identified candidate immune exposures from TCR beta sequences and from how often those sequences occurred across donors. An earlier analysis of around 640 of the donors used high-throughput TCR beta sequencing to judge whether each TCR beta V gene segment behaved as functional or pseudogenic. Alongside the repertoire data, information on donor age, sex, ethnicity and CMV serostatus was compiled. In a later genetic analysis, genome-wide SNP genotypes for 398 of the 666 donors were used, and that subset was treated as a discovery cohort. Every repertoire in the discovery cohort had been generated on one and the same sequencing platform. Class I and class II HLA loci were covered by the typing at four-digit resolution. Typing coverage varied by locus: roughly 620-640 donors for A, B, C, DRB1 and DQB1; around 560 for DQA1; approximately 610 for DPA1; roughly 470 for DPB1. Because of strong linkage in the cohort, roughly five DR-DQ haplotypes were treated as single units for association and clustering. Among 300 to 450 genotyped donors of the cohort, an average of 235,054 unique TCR beta nucleotide sequences were sequenced per donor, roughly 20% of them non-productive. General study outcomes and caveats: For the cohort, immune exposure information was limited to CMV serostatus. In a later analysis, around 15,000 TCR beta sequences were associated with specific HLA alleles at a false discovery rate of 0.05. Several of the top co-occurrence clusters appeared to be linked to parvovirus B19, influenza, CMV and Epstein-Barr virus, according to a later analysis. The presence/absence analyses assumed that sequencing depth was roughly uniform across donors, and that assumption may not be true. The sequencing pipeline was judged likely to have produced a cluster of highly shared sequence variants as a technical artifact. A further reported finding was that TCR beta sequences accurately predicted the HLA-A and HLA-B alleles for most subjects in the first cohort. Because some donors lacked HLA typing at each locus, the association tests relied only on the typed subset. Some IMGT-functional V segments, including TRBV6-2 and TRBV6-3, could not be distinguished by the 87-base-pair reads and were therefore excluded. In an earlier analysis of roughly 500 of the donors, most TCR beta V segments appeared in productive rearrangements about 87% or about 30% of the time, broadly matching IMGT annotations. Across donors, most TCR sequences were observed very rarely, whereas some public TCRs were present in many individuals. The authors suggested that the approach could potentially be generalized to other disease states and immunological phenotypes. According to a later analysis, most CMV-associated TCR beta chains appeared to be HLA-restricted, and the HLA associations seemed to be driven largely by CMV exposure. The classifier was reported to diagnose cytomegalovirus status with high specificity and sensitivity in both the original cohort and the validation cohort. A later analysis found that TCR association rates varied across HLA loci, with DRB1 alleles showing the most associated TCRs and HLA-C alleles the fewest. Correlated functional status among segregating V segments might be attributable to linkage disequilibrium, but an unknown experimental factor could not be ruled out. A few of the identified cytomegalovirus-associated TCR beta chains were confirmed in vitro to be specific for cytomegalovirus antigens. The study listed approximately 150 TCR beta chains as associated with cytomegalovirus. Because counts were too low, more than 15 rarely observed V segments, including chromosome 9 orphons, were left out of the earlier analysis of approximately 580 of the donors. A later analysis found that HLA-associated TCR beta chains were more clonally expanded and had lower generation probabilities than equally common non-associated chains. A later genetic analysis reported fewer N-insertions in productive TCRs among donors in an Asian-associated ancestry cluster than the roughly 670-donor mean. A later genetic analysis associated a missense DCLRE1C variant with V-gene and J-gene trimming of TCR beta chains, and an independent cohort replicated the association. When HLA alleles, especially DR and DQ, strongly co-occurred, attributing TCR associations to individual alleles was difficult. In this cohort, only TCR beta chains were sequenced, and detectable features were limited by the absence of alpha or paired-chain data.

With respect to this clone: The antigen it binds to is not known. No clone much larger than this one lies a single base away; base qualities are absent.

Library prep was done by the immunoSEQ multiplex PCR assay. The multiplex PCR relied on a mix of 60 forward primers for TCR Vbeta segments and 13 reverse primers for TCR Jbeta segments. A multiplex PCR assay on genomic DNA amplified the CDR3 region of rearranged TCR beta genes. On the Illumina HiSeq System, the amplified TCR beta libraries were sequenced as 87-base-pair reads. Per the original workflow: A later analysis counted about 80 million unique TCR beta chains across the 640 or so repertoires, and around 9.9 million of these chains were shared by at least two donors. To remove PCR and sequencing errors, raw reads were error-corrected and collapsed into unique sequences using a nearest-neighbor algorithm that merged closely related sequences. To assign V, D and J gene segments, CDR3 sequences were aligned to IMGT reference sequences. Each retained sequence needed at least a six-nucleotide match to both a V gene segment and a J gene segment. Rearrangements were called productive when the CDR3 lacked stop codons and stayed in frame with V and J; all others were non-productive. Following IMGT convention, CDR3 was defined as the stretch from the second conserved V-encoded cysteine to the conserved J-encoded phenylalanine. In an earlier analysis of roughly 610 of the donors, sequences lacking an unambiguous match to a single V gene segment were excluded. An earlier analysis of 587 of the donors classified V segments as functional when productive rearrangements were above 56.7% and as segregating when the standard deviation between donors was above 5%. To diagnose cytomegalovirus status from the catalog of TCR beta chain sequences, a statistical classification framework was built. In a later analysis, TCR nucleotide sequences were compared against IMGT/GENE-DB human TR gene sequences so that V and J genes could be assigned. The TCRdist pipeline was used in a later analysis to assign CDR3 sequences and most-parsimonious VDJ recombination scenarios. A later analysis defined each TCR beta chain by its CDR3 amino acid sequence plus V-gene family, and excluded reads lacking a unique V-gene family. A later analysis removed roughly 590 highly shared, low-generation-probability nucleotide sequences to deal with suspected cross-contamination and a sequencing artifact. In a later analysis, a clonal expansion index was calculated for each public chain from normalized within-repertoire ranks of inferred template counts. In a later analysis, generation probabilities were computed using a VDJ recombination model fitted to out-of-frame rearrangements, and the results were checked against IGoR. In a later analysis, hypergeometric tests were used to score TCR-TCR, TCR-HLA and TCR-CMV co-occurrence, with a repertoire-size bias correction applied to TCR pairs. In a later analysis, false discovery rates were estimated by permuting HLA or CMV assignments 20 times. In a later analysis, co-occurring TCRs were grouped using DBSCAN, with TCRdist sequence similarity added in when clustering inside HLA-allele-positive subsets. Co-occurrence clustering excluded repertoires with fewer than 30,000 or more than 120,000 public chains, plus five with anomalous nucleotide sharing. In its TCRdb copy, this immuneACCESS table keeps in-frame sequences only and misses some clones. Where compared with another copy, unresolved V genes explain less than half of these, and the others have no known cause. For V, J and clone size, that table is used; D and trimming come from the DNA. The sample table contains about 160,000 clones; only one count was recorded for 80% of them. The top ten hold about 4.8% of the sample.

V lost 3 bases and J lost 0 bases; the stretch between them is 9 bases long. From the cysteine through the phenylalanine, the CDR3 covers 15 amino acids. CDR3 DNA only is kept here, 45 bases in frame from base 1. CDR1 and CDR2 are read off the germline V gene as SGHRS and YFSETQ. The cohort consisted of more than 650 healthy bone marrow donors. All cohort members were sampled while nominally healthy, although unrecorded immune exposures were likely present. The donor tested CMV seronegative and was one of the 352 seronegative cohort members. Each donor provided a peripheral blood sample, and peripheral blood mononuclear cells were used for TCR beta sequencing. Genomic DNA extraction from the blood cell samples was performed with the Qiagen DNeasy Blood Extraction Kit.

The chain is assembled from TRBV5-1 and TRBJ1-4; a tentative D call is TRBD1 (5 bases match). The TCR was taken from a man younger than 45 in good health and CMV-seronegative. The sequenced sample was PBMCs. CDR3 region: CASSSTATTNEKLFF. The DNA sequence is as follows: TGCGCCAGCAGCTCGACAGCGACAACTAATGAAAAACTGTTTTTT.